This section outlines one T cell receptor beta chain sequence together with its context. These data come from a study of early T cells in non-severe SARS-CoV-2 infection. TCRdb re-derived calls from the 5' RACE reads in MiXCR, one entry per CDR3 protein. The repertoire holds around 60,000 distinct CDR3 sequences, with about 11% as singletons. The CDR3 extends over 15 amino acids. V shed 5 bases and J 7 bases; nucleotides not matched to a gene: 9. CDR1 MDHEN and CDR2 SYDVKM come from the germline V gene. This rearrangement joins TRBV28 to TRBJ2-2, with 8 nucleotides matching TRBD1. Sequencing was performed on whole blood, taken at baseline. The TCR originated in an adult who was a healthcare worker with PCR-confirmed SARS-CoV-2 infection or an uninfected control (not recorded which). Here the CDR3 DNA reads TGTGCCAGCAGTCGGACAGGGAATCAGGGCGGGGAGCTGTTTTTT. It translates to CASSRTGNQGGELFF.